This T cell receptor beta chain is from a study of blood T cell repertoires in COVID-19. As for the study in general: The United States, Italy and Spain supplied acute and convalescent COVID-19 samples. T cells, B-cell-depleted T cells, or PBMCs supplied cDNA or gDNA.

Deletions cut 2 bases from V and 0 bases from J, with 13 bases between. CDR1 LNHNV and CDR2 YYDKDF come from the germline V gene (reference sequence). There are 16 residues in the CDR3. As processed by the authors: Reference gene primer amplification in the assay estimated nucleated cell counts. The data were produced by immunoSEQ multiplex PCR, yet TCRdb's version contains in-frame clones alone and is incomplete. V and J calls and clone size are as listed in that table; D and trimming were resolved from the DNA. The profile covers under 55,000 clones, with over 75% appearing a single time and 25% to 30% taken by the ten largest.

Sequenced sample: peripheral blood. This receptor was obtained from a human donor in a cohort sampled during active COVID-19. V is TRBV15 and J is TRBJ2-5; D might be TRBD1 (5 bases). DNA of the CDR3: TGTGCCACCAGCAGAATTCGTACAGGTTACCAAGAGACCCAGTACTTC. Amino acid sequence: CATSRIRTGYQETQYF.